This paragraph reports one T cell receptor beta chain. Its antigen is still unknown. This specimen comes from a study of cytomegalovirus exposure and HLA in healthy donors. For the study at large: The study's early data release held roughly 91 million unique TCRs from HLA-typed donors. Broader study findings: Whilst most TCR sequences proved rare, a subset of public TCRs occurred across many donors. Presence/absence analyses assumed roughly uniform sequencing depth across donors.

Use of 60 Vbeta and 13 Jbeta primers characterized the PCR. Repertoires were generated with immunoSEQ multiplex PCR, while TCRdb's copy carries only in-frame clones and drops some. The repertoire has 100,000 to 150,000 clones, more than 75% of them found once; the top ten carry roughly 3.5%. The germline V and J ends were trimmed by 2 bases and 0 bases, with 12 bases remaining between them. Germline-derived CDR1 and CDR2 are SGHTS and YDEGEE. CDR3 length: 16 residues. The receptor was derived from a man in his forties or fifties in good health and CMV-seronegative. Input material: PBMCs. The genes are TRBV5-8 and TRBJ1-3; D call uncertain. In DNA, the CDR3 is TGTGCCAGCAGCTTTGTGGGCCACCGCTCTGGAAACACCATATATTTT. Protein sequence: CASSFVGHRSGNTIYF.